One sample yielded the 31 T cell receptor beta chains listed below, sequenced in a study of CD8 T cells in ankylosing spondylitis. From the 5' RACE reads, TCRdb called clonotypes with MiXCR, one entry per CDR3 protein. The sample has roughly 280,000 distinct CDR3 sequences; 20% are singletons. The sample was blood, either unsorted or a sorted T cell fraction (not recorded which). These receptors all stem from a male donor with ankylosing spondylitis or in good health (not recorded which).

The table lists this clonotype with a few counts. This chain uses TRBV20-1 with TRBJ1-5; 9 nucleotides match TRBD1. This CDR3 spans 14 amino acids. Germline V gene data show CDR1 as DFQATT and CDR2 as SNEGSKA (reference sequence). Trimming removed 5 bases from V and 3 bases from J; junction bases left unmatched: 5. DNA for the CDR3: TGCAGTGCTTTACGGACAGGGGCCAATCAGCCCCAGCATTTT. It encodes CSALRTGANQPQHF.

This clonotype was observed at least ten times. The gene calls are TRBV27 and TRBJ1-2, with D possibly matching TRBD1 (6 bases). This CDR3 is built from 14 residues. Germline-derived CDR1 and CDR2 are MNHEY and SMNVEV (reference sequence). V lost 10 bases and J lost 1, with 16 bases in between. In DNA, the CDR3 is TGTGCCACCCAGAGTGGAGGGGGTAACTATGGCTACACCTTC. It codes for CATQSGGGNYGYTF.

The chain combines TRBV5-1 with TRBJ2-1; a weak D match, TRBD2 (6 bases). The V end lost 1 base, the J end lost 6 bases, and 14 bases lay between the germline ends. Germline CDR1 reads SGHRS; CDR2 reads YFSETQ. This CDR3 contains 15 residues. CDR3 protein: CASSLYRELANEQFF. The CDR3 nucleotides read TGCGCCAGCAGCTTGTACCGGGAGTTGGCCAATGAGCAGTTCTTC.

This clonotype has a handful of counts. The rearrangement links TRBV20-1 to TRBJ2-1, with D tentatively TRBD1 (6 bases). CDR1 and CDR2 (germline): DFQATT, SNEGSKA (reference sequence). Trimming stripped 3 bases from V and 9 bases from J, with 9 bases between. CDR3 length: 11 amino acids. This CDR3 is CSASLGGEQFF. Written as DNA, the CDR3 is TGCAGTGCTAGTCTAGGGGGTGAGCAGTTCTTC.

The J gene is TRBJ2-1, the V gene TRBV4-2; the match to TRBD2 covers 16 bases. CDR1 and CDR2 from the germline V gene are LGHNA and YNFKEQ. The CDR3 is 20 residues long. Trimming at V came to 3 bases and at J to 2 bases, leaving 10 bases not matched to a gene. This chain's CDR3 is CASSHQSGTSGGAAYNEQFF. Written as DNA, the CDR3 is TGTGCCAGCAGCCACCAGTCCGGGACTAGCGGGGGGGCAGCCTACAATGAGCAGTTCTTC.

This sequence joins TRBV7-2 and TRBJ1-1; 8 nucleotides align to TRBD1. The germline V gene encodes CDR1 SGHTA and CDR2 FQGNSA. Trimming cost V 3 bases and J 2 bases; bases outside gene matches: 8. CDR3 length: 16 residues. In DNA form, the CDR3 reads TGTGCCAGCAGCTTGGACAGGGCCGGCTTTAACACTGAAGCTTTCTTT. Translation gives CASSLDRAGFNTEAFF.

A remark on this clonotype: With a much larger clone just one base away, this may be a read error. The V gene is TRBV7-3, the J gene TRBJ2-5; maybe TRBD1 (6 bases). V lost 4 bases and J 0 bases, leaving 15 bases between the germline ends. CDR1 and CDR2 from the germline V gene are SGHTA and FQGTGA. The CDR3 sequence is 16 residues long. The DNA of the CDR3 is TGTGCCAGCAGCTCAACCGGGGCAGGGGACCAAGAGACCCAGTACTTC. It yields the protein CASSSTGAGDQETQYF.

This clonotype was recorded many times. This chain joins TRBV12-3 or TRBV12-4 and TRBJ1-1; 8 positions match TRBD1. The CDR3 contains 16 residues. The trim removed 5 bases at V and 0 bases at J, leaving 8 bases unmatched. This CDR3 is CASSPPTGEMNTEAFF. The CDR3, as DNA: TGTGCCAGCAGTCCCCCGACAGGGGAAATGAACACTGAAGCTTTCTTT.

This clonotype was seen a few times. The J gene is TRBJ2-3, the V gene TRBV7-3, with 9 bases identical to TRBD2. The J segment lost 4 bases and the V segment lost 5 bases, leaving 10 bases of the junction unmatched. The CDR3 contains 16 residues. Per germline, CDR1 SGHTA and CDR2 FQGTGA. The CDR3 sequence: CASSKTPGTSPDTQYF. The CDR3 DNA is TGTGCCAGCAGCAAGACTCCCGGGACTAGCCCAGATACGCAGTATTTT.

This clonotype has only a few counts. The rearrangement joins TRBV5-1 to TRBJ2-2, with D hard to call. CDR1 is SGHRS and CDR2 is YFSETQ in the germline V gene. CDR3 size: 15 residues. Trimming took off 3 bases at V and 0 bases at J, with 9 bases between the two ends. The CDR3 reads CASSSEPTNTGELFF. CDR3 coding DNA: TGCGCCAGCAGCTCAGAACCCACGAACACCGGGGAGCTGTTTTTT.

The chain links TRBV5-1 to TRBJ2-2, with TRBD1 matching 11 bases. CDR1 and CDR2 from the germline V gene are SGHRS and YFSETQ. The CDR3 has 16 amino acids. V was clipped by 4 bases and J by 2 bases; unmatched bases: 4. DNA for the CDR3: TGCGCCAGCAGCGGAGGGACAGGGGGAAACACCGGGGAGCTGTTTTTT. Residues: CASSGGTGGNTGELFF.

The V call is TRBV5-5, the J call TRBJ1-6; TRBD1 is a possible D gene (5 bases). This CDR3 spans 14 amino acids. Between the trimmed V and J ends, which lost 2 bases and 7 bases, there was a span of 10 bases. Germline values: CDR1 SGHKS, CDR2 YYEKEE (reference sequence). The CDR3 bases are TGTGCCAGCAGCTTATTAGGGGACAATTCACCCCTCCACTTT. Amino acids: CASSLLGDNSPLHF.

The chain links TRBV29-1 to TRBJ2-3; a weak D match, TRBD2 (6 bases). Trimming took off 7 bases at V and 4 bases at J, with 15 bases between the two ends. The germline gives CDR1 SQVTM, CDR2 ANQGSEA. There are 13 residues in the CDR3. The CDR3 region has the DNA TGCAGCGCCCGGGACTTGAGCGCAGATACGCAGTATTTT. It encodes CSARDLSADTQYF.

The chain combines TRBV7-8 with TRBJ2-7; either TRBD1 or TRBD2 may fit D (5 bases each). Germline-derived CDR1 and CDR2 are SGHVS and FQNEAQ. This CDR3 is 14 amino acids long. The V gene lost 7 bases and the J gene lost 2 bases, with 15 bases spanning the gap. CDR3 amino acids: CASIKELGAYEQYV. In nucleotides, the CDR3 is TGTGCCAGCATCAAAGAGCTGGGGGCCTACGAGCAGTACGTC.

The chain is built from TRBV3-1 and TRBJ1-6; 7 bases are a match to TRBD1. CDR1 and CDR2 (germline): LGHDT, YNNKEL (reference sequence). The CDR3 sequence is 15 residues long. The junction had 10 bases not matched to a gene; V was cut back by 8 bases and J by 6 bases. The CDR3 DNA is TGTGCCAGCTCGGAAAGGGGGACAGTTAATTCACCCCTCCACTTT. Encoded protein: CASSERGTVNSPLHF. The variable domain in full, completed from reference TRBV3-1 and TRBJ1-6, reads DTAVSQTPKYLVTQMGNDKSIKCEQNLGHDTMYWYKQDSKKFLKIMFSYNNKELIINETVPNRFSPKSPDKAHLNLHINSLELGDSAVYFCASSERGTVNSPLHFGNGTRLTVT.

J is TRBJ2-4 and V is TRBV20-1; D is unclear. CDR3 size: 15 residues. Trimming removed 0 bases at V and 2 bases at J, with 11 bases between. CDR1 and CDR2 (germline): DFQATT, SNEGSKA (reference sequence). The CDR3 bases are TGCAGTGCTAGAGACTCCTCGGCAACCAAAAACATTCAGTACTTC. Its translation: CSARDSSATKNIQYF.

V usage is TRBV6-2 or TRBV6-3 and J usage is TRBJ1-1; D ambiguous. CDR3 length: 13 residues. Trimming removed 6 bases at V and 0 bases at J, with 8 bases between. CDR1 is MNHEY, CDR2 SVGEGT, per germline. In nucleotides, the CDR3 is TGTGCCAGCAGGGTAGAGGTGAACACTGAAGCTTTCTTT. Amino acid sequence: CASRVEVNTEAFF.

The J gene is TRBJ2-1, the V gene TRBV11-3, with D perhaps TRBD1 (6 bases). The CDR3 has 13 amino acids. CDR1 is SGHNT, CDR2 YENEEA, per germline. Trimming removed 3 bases at V and 6 bases at J, with 9 bases between. DNA for the CDR3: TGTGCCAGCAGCTTGTTCAGGGGCAATGAGCAGTTCTTC. This gives the protein CASSLFRGNEQFF.

This clonotype was detected a few times. The chain combines TRBV5-1 with TRBJ2-2; TRBD1 or TRBD2 may be the D gene (5 bases each). Per the germline V gene, CDR1 is SGHRS and CDR2 is YFSETQ. V was pared by 7 bases and J by 1 base, with 17 bases between. The CDR3 runs 16 residues. CDR3 DNA sequence: TGCGCCAGCTCGGGGCAGCCAACGGGGAACACCGGGGAGCTGTTTTTT. Its translation is CASSGQPTGNTGELFF.

This clonotype was observed a handful of times. The rearrangement links TRBV5-1 to TRBJ2-3; D possibly uses TRBD1 or TRBD2 (5 bases each). Trimming removed 5 bases from V and 12 bases from J, with 22 bases in between. Germline V gene data show CDR1 as SGHRS and CDR2 as YFSETQ. The CDR3 loop spans 14 amino acids. The CDR3 is CASSRGEYSQDQYF. CDR3 bases: TGCGCCAGCAGTCGAGGGGAATATAGTCAGGACCAGTATTTT.

V is TRBV14 and J is TRBJ2-1; the D is unclear. This CDR3 contains 14 residues. Trimming cost V 1 base and J 1 base, with 5 bases left between them. The V gene's germline CDR1 is SGHDN and CDR2 FVKESK. The CDR3: CASSQARSYNEQFF. The CDR3 DNA sequence: TGTGCCAGCAGCCAAGCTAGGTCCTACAATGAGCAGTTCTTC.

The chain has TRBV28 and TRBJ2-1; 8 positions agree with TRBD2. The CDR3 has 14 residues. Germline V lookup: CDR1 MDHEN, CDR2 SYDVKM. The V gene end was trimmed by 8 bases and the J gene end by 4 bases; junction bases not matched to a gene: 7. The CDR3 sequence is CASFNGGGYNEQFF. CDR3 bases: TGTGCCAGCTTCAACGGGGGGGGGTACAATGAGCAGTTCTTC. The variable domain in full, completed from reference TRBV28 and TRBJ2-1, reads DVKVTQSSRYLVKRTGEKVFLECVQDMDHENMFWYRQDPGLGLRLIYFSYDVKMKEKGDIPEGYSVSREKKERFSLILESASTNQTSMYLCASFNGGGYNEQFFGPGTRLTVL.

The chain is built from TRBV12-3 or TRBV12-4 and TRBJ1-1; 9 nucleotides match TRBD1. V gave up 5 bases and J gave up 4 bases; unmatched junction bases: 11. CDR3 length: 16 residues. CDR3 sequence (DNA): TGTGCCAGCAGTCCCGGGACAGGGCTCCGCGGCACTGAAGCTTTCTTT. Encoded protein: CASSPGTGLRGTEAFF.

This clonotype was recorded at least ten times. The chain links TRBV10-3 to TRBJ1-6; D is uncertain. Germline lookup yields CDR1 ENHRY and CDR2 SYGVKD. The CDR3 covers 15 residues. V lost 8 bases to trimming and J lost 0 bases, with 11 bases between them. CDR3 amino acids: CAISGSNSYNSPLHF. Written as DNA, the CDR3 is TGTGCCATCTCCGGTTCAAACTCCTATAATTCACCCCTCCACTTT.

The table lists this clonotype with a few counts. The rearrangement uses TRBV5-1 and TRBJ2-2, with a tentative D call TRBD1 (6 bases). Deletions cut 3 bases from V and 4 bases from J, with 10 bases between. The CDR3 is 14 residues long. The germline V gene has CDR1 SGHRS and CDR2 YFSETQ. DNA of the CDR3: TGCGCCAGCAGCTCGGGACACATCACCGGGGAGCTGTTTTTT. Protein: CASSSGHITGELFF.

V and J are TRBV7-9 and TRBJ2-6; possibly TRBD1 or TRBD2 for D (6 bases each). Germline assignment: CDR1 SEHNR and CDR2 FQNEAQ (reference sequence). The germline V and J ends were trimmed by 2 bases and 13 bases, with 18 bases remaining between them. The CDR3 length is 15 residues. The CDR3 is CASSLLSFGGGVLTF. The CDR3, as DNA: TGTGCCAGCAGCTTACTCTCCTTTGGAGGGGGGGTCCTGACTTTC.

The J gene is TRBJ1-3, the V gene TRBV3-1, with D maybe TRBD1 (6 bases). Trimming removed 4 bases at V and 2 bases at J, with 12 bases between. The CDR3 loop spans 15 amino acids. Germline loops: CDR1 LGHDT, CDR2 YNNKEL (reference sequence). CDR3 DNA: TGTGCCAGCAGCCGCATGACAGGTGCTGGAAACACCATATATTTT. This translates into CASSRMTGAGNTIYF.

This clonotype has only a few counts. V gene TRBV6-1 combines with J gene TRBJ1-2, with 9 positions matching TRBD1. The CDR3 consists of 15 residues. From germline, CDR1 is MNHNS and CDR2 SASEGT. After removal of 8 bases from V and 4 bases from J, the junction contained 11 bases not matched to a gene. The CDR3 sequence is CASWGQGEGGYGYTF. CDR3 nucleotides: TGTGCCAGCTGGGGACAGGGAGAGGGGGGCTATGGCTACACCTTC.

In its sample, this clonotype was seen many times. The chain uses TRBV6-5 and TRBJ1-1; D gene unclear. Germline values: CDR1 MNHEY, CDR2 SVGAGI. Deletions cut 0 bases from V and 1 base from J, with 3 bases between. The CDR3 is 13 residues long. The CDR3 sequence: CASSYSSNTEAFF. CDR3 DNA: TGTGCCAGCAGTTACTCCTCGAACACTGAAGCTTTCTTT.

This chain joins TRBV7-2 and TRBJ2-5; D unclear. The germline V and J ends were trimmed by 0 bases and 2 bases, with 10 bases remaining between them. This CDR3 contains 15 residues. CDR1 and CDR2 (germline): SGHTA, FQGNSA. The CDR3 DNA sequence: TGTGCCAGCAGCTTAGCGCTAAGACGGCAAGAGACCCAGTACTTC. Its translation: CASSLALRRQETQYF.

The rearrangement uses TRBV10-3 and TRBJ2-4, with D uncertain. The CDR3 spans 14 residues. Trimming removed 0 bases at V and 8 bases at J, with 11 bases between. Looked up from germline, CDR1 is ENHRY and CDR2 is SYGVKD. CDR3 coding DNA: TGTGCCATCAGTGAGTCTGCCACCCCCGACATTCAGTACTTC. The encoded protein is CAISESATPDIQYF.